This T cell receptor (beta chain) originates from a study of response to subunit inactivated influenza vaccine. Germline trimming cut 6 bases from V and 2 bases from J; bases unmatched to any gene: 12. The germline CDR1 and CDR2 sequences are LGHDT and YNNKEL (reference sequence). This CDR3 contains 16 residues. Study findings and constraints: Researchers suggested that each seasonal influenza vaccination recruits few new T cells.

TCRdb re-analysed the RT-PCR reads in MiXCR, keeping a single row per CDR3 protein. The data hold about 190,000 distinct CDR3 sequences, with about 15% observed a single time. A remark on this clonotype: What it binds is unknown.

The sequence came from a man aged 45-65 years who received an inactivated influenza vaccine. This chain links TRBV3-1 with TRBJ2-7; 8 positions agree with TRBD2. The sequences come from CD8+ T cells sorted from PBMCs, collected around 5 days after vaccination. CDR3 nucleotides: TGTGCCAGCAGTCCCTTTTTTAGCGGGGCCACCTACGAGCAGTACTTC. Translating it yields CASSPFFSGATYEQYF.